This TCR beta chain stems from a study of shared clonotypes between healthy human individuals. Study-wide points: Larger estimated richness was generally seen in naive subsets than in memory subsets. Shared across four donors were 4% to 6% of the naive CD4 clonotypes.

Worth noting for this clone: Its cognate antigen is unknown.

Only in-frame clones appear in the TCRdb table, and some are missing; sequencing was by immunoSEQ multiplex PCR. The sample shows approximately 2.1 million clones, about 92% of them seen only once. Trimming took 4 bases from V and 5 from J, leaving 19 bases between them. CDR1 is SGDLS and CDR2 is YYNGEE in the germline V gene. The CDR3 runs to 15 residues. The TCR sequence derives from a man younger than 35 in good health. Some clones in this sample may be carry-over from other donors' samples. What was sequenced was naive CD4+ T cells from PBMCs. The subset: CD45RA+ positively selected. The chain uses TRBV9 and TRBJ2-7; possible D gene TRBD2, 5 bases. CDR3 coding DNA: TGTGCCAGCAGCCCCCATCCAAGGGAGTCGAACGAGCAGTACTTC. Encoded protein: CASSPHPRESNEQYF.